Listed below are T cell receptor beta chains from one sample, sequenced in a study of early T cells in non-severe SARS-CoV-2 infection. Each CDR3 protein gets one entry after TCRdb re-called the 5' RACE reads with MiXCR. The table records approximately 70,000 distinct CDR3 sequences, less than 5.5% of them present only once. This sample comprised whole blood, obtained at baseline. The receptor source for this set is an adult who was a healthcare worker with PCR-confirmed SARS-CoV-2 infection or an uninfected control (not recorded which). Each CDR3 is given with its conserved first and last residue. Fields, in order: J gene, V gene, clone size, D gene, CDR3 protein, CDR3 DNA. A D gene is named only where the DNA matches it firmly. Size is stated for part of the rows, as once, few or many counts, or as a class when the clone is expanded.

TRBJ2-5 | TRBV7-2 | NA | NA | CASSRVLGLETQYF | TGTGCCAGCAGCAGGGTGTTAGGTCTTGAGACCCAGTACTTC
TRBJ1-1 | TRBV5-1 | few | TRBD1 | CASSGKTGSTEAFF | TGCGCCAGCAGCGGGAAGACAGGGTCCACTGAAGCTTTCTTT
TRBJ1-1 | TRBV5-1 | few | NA | CASSLVGKKVEAFF | TGCGCCAGCAGCTTGGTGGGGAAGAAAGTAGAAGCTTTCTTT
TRBJ1-5 | TRBV12-5 | many | NA | CASGFGVGDQPQHF | TGTGCTAGTGGTTTTGGAGTTGGAGATCAGCCCCAGCATTTT
TRBJ2-2 | TRBV20-1 | many | NA | CSARDGYTGELFF | TGCAGCGCTAGGGACGGATACACCGGGGAGCTGTTTTTT
TRBJ2-7 | TRBV5-1 | medium-sized | NA | CASSLVGQGGEQYF | TGCGCCAGCAGCTTGGTGGGGCAGGGTGGAGAGCAGTACTTC
TRBJ2-7 | TRBV7-3 | many | TRBD1 | CASSPQSPGQGLSYEQYF | TGTGCCAGCAGCCCCCAATCTCCGGGACAGGGCCTCTCCTACGAGCAGTACTTC
TRBJ2-2 | TRBV7-9 | many | NA | CASSFIGRELFF | TGTGCCAGCAGCTTCATTGGCCGGGAGCTGTTTTTT
TRBJ2-1 | TRBV7-8 | few | NA | CASSFRRDSYNEQFF | TGTGCCAGCAGCTTCAGACGCGACTCCTACAATGAGCAGTTCTTC
TRBJ2-3 | TRBV2 | few | TRBD2 | CASRYTGLADTDTQYF | TGTGCCAGCAGGTATACGGGACTAGCGGACACAGATACGCAGTATTTT
TRBJ1-3 | TRBV28 | few | NA | CASSFQGPGNTIYF | TGTGCCAGCAGTTTTCAGGGGCCTGGAAACACCATATATTTT
TRBJ2-2 | TRBV27 | NA | NA | CASSFSRSGTRGAGELFF | TGTGCCAGCAGTTTTTCGAGATCAGGGACGAGGGGCGCCGGGGAGCTGTTTTTT
TRBJ2-1 | TRBV20-1 | many | NA | CSASNGDYNEQFF | TGCAGTGCTAGCAACGGGGATTACAATGAGCAGTTCTTC
TRBJ2-7 | TRBV7-8 | many | NA | CASSFGTLDEQYF | TGTGCCAGCAGCTTCGGGACGTTGGACGAGCAGTACTTC
TRBJ2-4 | TRBV12-3/TRBV12-4 | few | NA | CASRPQAGNTGAKNIQYF | TGTGCCAGCAGACCCCAGGCGGGGAACACCGGGGCCAAAAACATTCAGTACTTC
TRBJ2-7 | TRBV7-8 | many | NA | CASSLGLSAYEQYF | TGTGCCAGCAGCTTGGGACTTAGCGCCTACGAGCAGTACTTC